A selection of T cell receptor beta chains follows, all from one sample in a study of T cells after yellow fever vaccination. TCRdb analysed the 5' RACE reads with MiXCR anew, one entry per CDR3 protein. The table records 350,000 to 450,000 distinct CDR3 sequences, around 6.4% of them present only once. Sequences were derived from PBMCs, sampled 5 days after the yellow fever booster vaccination. Receptors were obtained from a man aged 25 to 45 who received the YFV17D yellow fever vaccine. Both conserved end residues are part of each CDR3. A D gene is named only where the DNA matches it firmly. The listing skips clone size in some rows; elsewhere it reads once, few, many or a size class.

NA	NA	TRBV4-1	TRBJ2-4	TGCGCCAGCAGCCACATCTTTACAGGGACCAAAAACATTCAGTACTTC	CASSHIFTGTKNIQYF
many	NA	TRBV5-5	TRBJ2-1	TGTGCCAGCAGCTTCCCCAAGGACAGCTACAATGAGCAGTTCTTC	CASSFPKDSYNEQFF
many	NA	TRBV20-1	TRBJ2-3	TGCAGTGCTAGAGAATTTACAGATACGCAGTATTTT	CSAREFTDTQYF
few	NA	TRBV20-1	TRBJ1-1	TGCAGTGCTAGGGATACAGGGATTGGGGACACTGAAGCTTTCTTT	CSARDTGIGDTEAFF
many	NA	TRBV5-1	TRBJ2-7	TGCGCCAGCAGCCCCGGAGGGACCCGGGACGAGCAGTACTTC	CASSPGGTRDEQYF
many	NA	TRBV7-2	TRBJ2-2	TGTGCCAGCAGTAGCGGAAACACCGGGGAGCTGTTTTTT	CASSSGNTGELFF
many	TRBD1	TRBV20-1	TRBJ2-3	TGCAGTGCTACCGGGACAGGGGGAACAGATACGCAGTATTTT	CSATGTGGTDTQYF
many	NA	TRBV7-8	TRBJ2-2	TGTGCCAGCAGCCGCCCAGGATCAAGGACCGGGGAGCTGTTTTTT	CASSRPGSRTGELFF
NA	NA	TRBV15	TRBJ2-5	TGTGCCACCAGCACCAGTTCCGGGTTCCAAGAGACCCAGTACTTC	CATSTSSGFQETQYF
NA	NA	TRBV9	TRBJ2-7	TGTGCCAGCAGCGTATCACCCCTGGAGGGCTACGAGCAGTACTTC	CASSVSPLEGYEQYF
few	TRBD1	TRBV5-4	TRBJ2-1	TGTGCCAGCAGTAACACAGGGGGCTCCTCCTACAATGAGCAGTTCTTC	CASSNTGGSSYNEQFF
many	NA	TRBV6-1	TRBJ1-2	TGTGCCGTCGCCATGGACAGCAACTATGGCTACACCTTC	CAVAMDSNYGYTF
many	NA	TRBV5-1	TRBJ1-1	TGCGCCAGCAGCTACAGGGAAAGTTTAGCTGAAGCTTTCTTT	CASSYRESLAEAFF